One sample yielded the 14 T cell receptor beta chains listed below, sequenced in a study of T cell repertoires and HLA-DP antigens. No antigen has been assigned to these receptors. Method: immunoSEQ multiplex PCR; TCRdb's copy keeps in-frame clones and lacks some. The sample has some 120,000 clones; nearly 95% are singletons. Input material: CD4+ T cells from PBMCs. All receptors come from a woman aged 18-35 years in good health and CMV-seronegative.

The chain couples TRBV27 to TRBJ1-1; no clear D gene. There are 17 residues in the CDR3. CDR1 and CDR2 (germline): MNHEY, SMNVEV (reference sequence). With 8 bases removed from V and 3 bases from J, the gap between germline ends came to 25 bases. The CDR3 protein is CASSPFPRTDGYTEAFF. The CDR3 coding sequence is TGTGCCAGCTCCCCGTTTCCTCGGACGGATGGATACACTGAAGCTTTCTTT.

This clone was seen only once. The chain joins TRBV5-1 to TRBJ2-2; a weak D match, TRBD2 (6 bases). This CDR3 contains 15 residues. V lost 1 base to trimming and J lost 3 bases, with 10 bases between them. Germline V gives CDR1 SGHRS, CDR2 YFSETQ. The CDR3 DNA is TGCGCCAGCAGCTTGACCAGCGGGTACACCGGGGAGCTGTTTTTT. This sequence encodes CASSLTSGYTGELFF.

The chain uses TRBV27 and TRBJ2-7; 13 nucleotides match TRBD2. The CDR3 runs 14 residues. CDR1 is MNHEY and CDR2 is SMNVEV in the germline V gene (reference sequence). Germline trimming cut 6 bases from V and 7 bases from J; bases unmatched to any gene: 6. In nucleotides, the CDR3 is TGTGCCAGCAGCCGGACTAGCGGGAGCTGGGAGCAGTACTTC. Translation: CASSRTSGSWEQYF.

The V gene is TRBV28, the J gene TRBJ1-5; D unclear. CDR1 is MDHEN, CDR2 SYDVKM, per germline. Trimming took 1 base from V and 6 from J, leaving 1 base between them. This CDR3 has 11 residues. Here the CDR3 reads CASSLFQPQHF. The DNA of the CDR3 is TGTGCCAGCAGTTTATTTCAGCCCCAGCATTTT.

This clone has a single count. The chain is built from TRBV6-4 and TRBJ2-1; the D call may be TRBD1 or TRBD2 (5 bases each). Germline V gene sequence: CDR1 MRHNA, CDR2 SNTAGT. The V gene lost 6 bases and the J gene lost 15 bases, with 21 bases spanning the gap. The CDR3 totals 13 residues. CDR3 in DNA: TGTGCCAGCAGCCCCGGGACCTCTGGATTAGCGTTCTTC. Protein sequence: CASSPGTSGLAFF.

This sequence joins TRBV9 and TRBJ2-3; 7 bases fit TRBD1. CDR3 length equals 15 residues. The germline CDR1 and CDR2 sequences are SGDLS and YYNGEE. The trim removed 4 bases at V and 4 bases at J, leaving 9 bases unmatched. The CDR3 coding sequence is TGTGCCAGCAGCCCAAACAGGGGAGAGGCAGATACGCAGTATTTT. Its protein is CASSPNRGEADTQYF.

The rearrangement uses TRBV5-1 and TRBJ1-2; D is undetermined. This CDR3 is built from 13 residues. Germline V gives CDR1 SGHRS, CDR2 YFSETQ. Trimming pared 0 bases from V and 5 bases from J, leaving 8 bases between. CDR3 loop: CASSLADGYGYTF. CDR3 DNA sequence: TGCGCCAGCAGCTTGGCAGACGGTTATGGCTACACCTTC.

The chain couples TRBV7-3 to TRBJ2-1, with unresolved D. Germline V gene sequence: CDR1 SGHTA, CDR2 FQGTGA. Trimming cost V 1 base and J 2 bases, with 9 bases left between them. The CDR3 spans 15 residues. The CDR3 DNA sequence: TGTGCCAGCAGCTTAAATGGCGGTACCTACAATGAGCAGTTCTTC. The encoded protein is CASSLNGGTYNEQFF.

The chain joins TRBV7-9 to TRBJ1-2, with D perhaps matching TRBD1 (5 bases). The V end lost 3 bases, the J end lost 4 bases, and 18 bases lay between the germline ends. There are 16 residues in the CDR3. Germline assignment: CDR1 SEHNR and CDR2 FQNEAQ (reference sequence). CDR3 sequence: CASSFRDPGQSYGYTF. The CDR3 region has the DNA TGTGCCAGCAGCTTTAGGGACCCAGGTCAGAGCTATGGCTACACCTTC.

The chain combines TRBV9 with TRBJ1-5; D unclear. V lost 3 bases to trimming and J lost 1 base, with 8 bases between them. The CDR3 runs to 14 residues. Germline CDR1 SGDLS, CDR2 YYNGEE. This chain's CDR3 is CASSEPGSNQPQHF. The CDR3 DNA reads as TGTGCCAGCAGCGAGCCGGGGAGCAATCAGCCCCAGCATTTT.

The chain joins TRBV7-9 to TRBJ1-2, with 7 bases aligning to TRBD1. This CDR3 comprises 15 residues. The J segment lost 5 bases and the V segment lost 5 bases, leaving 11 bases of the junction unmatched. Germline V gives CDR1 SEHNR, CDR2 FQNEAQ (reference sequence). In DNA, the CDR3 is TGTGCCAGCAGCCAACTCCGACAGGGACTTTATGGCTACACCTTC. Translating it yields CASSQLRQGLYGYTF.

This rearrangement joins TRBV29-1 to TRBJ2-3; no reliable D call. Germline assignment: CDR1 SQVTM and CDR2 ANQGSEA. This CDR3 is built from 13 residues. V was pared by 7 bases and J by 1 base, with 12 bases between. CDR3 sequence reads: CSALISRTDTQYF. As DNA, the CDR3 is TGCAGCGCTCTAATATCTCGCACAGATACGCAGTATTTT.

The J gene is TRBJ2-5, the V gene TRBV7-8; D tentatively fits TRBD1 or TRBD2 (5 bases each). V gave up 2 bases and J gave up 1 base, with 17 bases separating them. Germline loops: CDR1 SGHVS, CDR2 FQNEAQ. This CDR3 spans 17 amino acids. The DNA of the CDR3 is TGTGCCAGCAGCTTAAGAGGGGTTCCAACTCCCCAAGAGACCCAGTACTTC. It is translated as CASSLRGVPTPQETQYF.

This chain uses TRBV9 with TRBJ2-5; 12 bases map to TRBD1. Losses at the gene ends were 0 bases for V and 5 bases for J; bases not matched to a gene: 5. In germline, CDR1 is SGDLS, CDR2 YYNGEE. This CDR3 has 16 amino acids. The CDR3 DNA reads as TGTGCCAGCAGCGTAGGGGACAGGGGGCGGAGTGAGACCCAGTACTTC. Protein: CASSVGDRGRSETQYF.